A single T cell receptor (beta chain) is shown here with its context. What it binds is not known. The sample comes from a study of Ad26.COV2.S vaccination and SARS-CoV-2 variants. The study, taken as a whole, reports: There was a possibility that the TCR breadth and depth analyses underestimated total T cell responses. In vaccinated individuals, spike-specific CD8+ and CD4+ T cell responses reportedly displayed substantial breadth. Placebo recipients had lower spike-specific TCR breadth than vaccine recipients.

CDR1 is SGHDT, CDR2 YYEEEE, per germline. The CDR3 is 13 amino acids. The germline V and J ends were trimmed by 5 bases and 0 bases, with 6 bases remaining between them. Generated by immunoSEQ multiplex PCR, the TCRdb table keeps only in-frame clones and is missing some. The sample has over 110,000 clones, 86% seen once; the top ten hold more than 4.5%. The receptor comes from a human donor who had recovered from COVID-19. V and J are TRBV5-6 and TRBJ2-1; no firm D call. Sequencing used peripheral blood, obtained after recovery from COVID-19. The CDR3 loop reads CASRAGSYNEQFF. CDR3 coding DNA: TGTGCCAGCAGGGCAGGCTCCTACAATGAGCAGTTCTTC.